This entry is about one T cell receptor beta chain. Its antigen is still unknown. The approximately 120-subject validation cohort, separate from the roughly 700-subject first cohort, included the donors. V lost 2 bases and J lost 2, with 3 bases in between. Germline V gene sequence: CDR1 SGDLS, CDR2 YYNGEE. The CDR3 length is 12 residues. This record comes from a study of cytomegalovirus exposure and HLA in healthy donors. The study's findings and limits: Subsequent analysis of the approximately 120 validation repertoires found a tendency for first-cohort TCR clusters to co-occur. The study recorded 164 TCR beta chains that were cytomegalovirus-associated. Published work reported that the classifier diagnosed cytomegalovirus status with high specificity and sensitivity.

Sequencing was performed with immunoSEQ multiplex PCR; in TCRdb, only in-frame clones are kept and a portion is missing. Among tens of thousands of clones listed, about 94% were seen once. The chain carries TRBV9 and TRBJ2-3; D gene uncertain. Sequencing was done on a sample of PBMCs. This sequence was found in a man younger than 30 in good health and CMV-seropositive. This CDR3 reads CASSVYTDTQYF. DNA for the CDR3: TGTGCCAGCAGCGTGTACACAGATACGCAGTATTTT.